The 29 T cell receptor beta chains below all came from one sample that was sequenced in a study of siplizumab effects on memory and regulatory T cells. Data came from immunoSEQ multiplex PCR; TCRdb stores just in-frame clones and leaves some out. The data contain about 100,000 clones, about 90% of them singletons. Sample: Tregs sorted from blood. These receptors were taken from a human donor in good health.

V usage is TRBV10-3 and J usage is TRBJ2-7, with 9 bases lining up with TRBD1. The CDR3 covers 14 residues. Germline CDR1 ENHRY, CDR2 SYGVKD. J was trimmed by 5 bases and V by 6 bases; bases with no gene match: 8. The chain's CDR3 is CAISRTGAYDEQYF. The CDR3 nucleotides are TGTGCCATCAGCCGGACAGGGGCATACGACGAGCAGTACTTC.

This CDR3 reads CAISADPYEQYF. In nucleotides, the CDR3 is TGTGCCATCAGTGCGGACCCCTACGAGCAGTACTTC. The gene calls are TRBV10-3 and TRBJ2-7; D gene unclear. Germline values: CDR1 ENHRY, CDR2 SYGVKD. The CDR3 is 12 amino acids. Trimming pared 4 bases from V and 2 bases from J, leaving 6 bases between.

The chain combines TRBV18 with TRBJ2-5; 7 nucleotides match TRBD1. Per the germline V gene, CDR1 is KGHSH and CDR2 is LQKENI. V lost 8 bases to trimming and J lost 5 bases; unmatched junction nucleotides: 23. This CDR3 contains 18 residues. CDR3 in DNA: TGTGCCAGCGGACCTGAAGTAGGGACAGAACCCTATCAGGAGACCCAGTACTTC. Residues: CASGPEVGTEPYQETQYF.

The V gene is TRBV5-6, the J gene TRBJ2-3; TRBD2 matches at 11 bases. Looked up from germline, CDR1 is SGHDT and CDR2 is YYEEEE. The CDR3 is 15 residues long. V was clipped by 4 bases and J by 1 base; unmatched bases: 2. The CDR3 nucleotides are TGTGCCAGCAGCCAGGGACTAGCGGGCACAGATACGCAGTATTTT. This sequence encodes CASSQGLAGTDTQYF.

The rearrangement links TRBV6-1 to TRBJ2-5; the D is unclear. Germline V lookup: CDR1 MNHNS, CDR2 SASEGT. Deletions cut 11 bases from V and 4 bases from J, with 8 bases between. The CDR3 extends over 10 amino acids. The CDR3 sequence is CASGGETQYF. DNA of the CDR3: TGTGCCTCCGGCGGAGAGACCCAGTACTTC.

This clone has a handful of counts. Here the CDR3 reads CASSQGGLAGGRQFF. As DNA, the CDR3 is TGCGCCAGCAGCCAAGGGGGACTAGCGGGAGGGCGTCAGTTCTTC. The chain has TRBV4-1 and TRBJ2-1, with 16 bases identical to TRBD2. The V segment lost 1 base and the J segment 13 bases; nucleotides outside the gene matches: 4. The CDR3 contains 15 residues. The germline gives CDR1 MGHRA, CDR2 YSYEKL.

The chain has TRBV5-1 and TRBJ2-2; no clear D gene. Trimming cost V 4 bases and J 2 bases, with 15 bases left between them. In germline, CDR1 is SGHRS, CDR2 YFSETQ. The CDR3 is 16 residues long. The CDR3 spells CASSPGPRGNTGELFF. The CDR3 coding sequence is TGCGCCAGCAGCCCAGGCCCTCGCGGAAACACCGGGGAGCTGTTTTTT. Together with reference TRBV5-1 and TRBJ2-2, the CDR3 gives the full variable domain: KAGVTQTPRYLIKTRGQQVTLSCSPISGHRSVSWYQQTPGQGLQFLFEYFSETQRNKGNFPGRFSGRQFSNSRSEMNVSTLELGDSALYLCASSPGPRGNTGELFFGEGSRLTVL.

This chain joins TRBV5-1 and TRBJ1-1, with 11 bases fitting TRBD1. CDR1 and CDR2 (germline): SGHRS, YFSETQ. V gave up 4 bases and J gave up 1 base; unmatched junction bases: 6. This CDR3 is built from 16 residues. CDR3 region: CASSPDRGLRNTEAFF. CDR3 DNA: TGCGCCAGCAGCCCGGACAGGGGGCTTAGGAACACTGAAGCTTTCTTT.

The genes are TRBV7-3 and TRBJ2-3; D is possibly TRBD1 (6 bases). The CDR3 spans 13 residues. CDR1 SGHTA and CDR2 FQGTGA come from the germline V gene. V lost 0 bases and J lost 5, with 6 bases in between. The CDR3 loop reads CASSLTGGDTQYF. The CDR3 DNA reads TGTGCCAGCAGCTTAACAGGGGGAGATACGCAGTATTTT. The whole variable domain, remainder taken from reference TRBV7-3 and TRBJ2-3, is GAGVSQTPSNKVTEKGKYVELRCDPISGHTALYWYRQSLGQGPEFLIYFQGTGAADDSGLPNDRFFAVRPEGSVSTLKIQRTERGDSAVYLCASSLTGGDTQYFGPGTRLTVL.

The gene calls are TRBV2 and TRBJ1-5, with TRBD1 matching 9 bases. The CDR3 is made up of 15 amino acids. Germline V lookup: CDR1 SNHLY, CDR2 FYNNEI. J lost 6 bases, V lost 6 bases, and 9 bases had no gene match. The chain's CDR3 is CASRATGTGLQPQHF. In DNA form, the CDR3 reads TGTGCCAGCAGGGCAACCGGGACAGGGCTTCAGCCCCAGCATTTT.

In this sample, this clone turned up once. J is TRBJ2-5 and V is TRBV18, with no clear D. The germline V gene encodes CDR1 KGHSH and CDR2 LQKENI. Trimming removed 0 bases from V and 4 bases from J, with 9 bases in between. The CDR3 length is 14 residues. The CDR3: CASSPPSRRETQYF. In DNA form, the CDR3 reads TGTGCCAGCTCACCACCGAGCCGTCGAGAGACCCAGTACTTC. Complete variable domain (other parts from reference TRBV18 and TRBJ2-5): NAGVMQNPRHLVRRRGQEARLRCSPMKGHSHVYWYRQLPEEGLKFMVYLQKENIIDESGMPKERFSAEFPKEGPSILRIQQVVRGDSAAYFCASSPPSRRETQYFGPGTRLLVL.

The rearrangement uses TRBV27 and TRBJ1-2; 7 bases are shared with TRBD1. The germline V gene has CDR1 MNHEY and CDR2 SMNVEV (reference sequence). V lost 6 bases, J lost 3 bases, and 19 bases stayed unmatched. The CDR3 spans 18 residues. As DNA, the CDR3 is TGTGCCAGCAGAGGGGTGAGGCACGCATCTACAGGGGACTATGGCTACACCTTC. This encodes CASRGVRHASTGDYGYTF.

V is TRBV5-1 and J is TRBJ2-7, with D uncertain. Germline V gene data show CDR1 as SGHRS and CDR2 as YFSETQ. Trimming shortened V by 4 bases and J by 2 bases, and 10 bases separated the two germline ends. The CDR3 consists of 13 residues. CDR3 in DNA: TGCGCCAGCAGCCAGAATACCGCCTACGAGCAGTACTTC. Translation: CASSQNTAYEQYF.

CDR3 sequence reads: CASSFLGTGGEAFF. As DNA, the CDR3 is TGTGCCAGCAGCTTCCTGGGGACAGGGGGTGAAGCTTTCTTT. The genes are TRBV5-6 and TRBJ1-1; 11 bases fit TRBD1. The ends lost 2 bases at V and 7 bases at J; junction bases unmatched: 4. The CDR3 loop spans 14 amino acids. Germline lookup yields CDR1 SGHDT and CDR2 YYEEEE.

The chain carries TRBV15 and TRBJ2-3, with unresolved D. The CDR3 loop spans 21 amino acids. V lost 0 bases and J lost 3, with 28 bases in between. Per the germline V gene, CDR1 is LNHNV and CDR2 is YYDKDF (reference sequence). The CDR3 nucleotides read TGTGCCACCAGCAGAGAGACGGTAGTCGAGTGGCACACGAGGATGACAGATACGCAGTATTTT. Residues: CATSRETVVEWHTRMTDTQYF.

About this clone: This specimen includes other DNA sequences encoding the same CDR3. The CDR3 region has the DNA TGTGCCAGCAGAGGACAGATGAACACTGAAGCTTTCTTT. Protein: CASRGQMNTEAFF. The chain uses TRBV2 and TRBJ1-1; TRBD1 might be the D (6 bases). CDR1 is SNHLY, CDR2 FYNNEI, per germline. This CDR3 is 13 amino acids long. Trimming stripped 6 bases from V and 0 bases from J, with 8 bases between. The entire variable domain, with the rest obtained from reference TRBV2 and TRBJ1-1, is as follows: EPEVTQTPSHQVTQMGQEVILRCVPISNHLYFYWYRQILGQKVEFLVSFYNNEISEKSEIFDDQFSVERPDGSNFTLKIRSTKLEDSAMYFCASRGQMNTEAFFGQGTRLTVV.

The rearrangement joins TRBV7-8 to TRBJ2-1; 9 nucleotides agree with TRBD2. The CDR3 is 17 residues long. Germline values: CDR1 SGHVS, CDR2 FQNEAQ. V lost 2 bases and J lost 7; bases outside the gene matches: 12. The CDR3: CASSLLAGSPLYNEQFF. The CDR3 nucleotides read TGTGCCAGCAGCTTACTAGCGGGATCCCCCTTATATAATGAGCAGTTCTTC.

The chain has TRBV5-1 and TRBJ2-6, with D perhaps matching TRBD1 (5 bases). Germline-derived CDR1 and CDR2 are SGHRS and YFSETQ. CDR3 length: 14 amino acids. Trimming took off 3 bases at V and 3 bases at J, with 7 bases between the two ends. DNA of the CDR3: TGCGCCAGCAGCTCCACAGGTGGGGCCAACGTCCTGACTTTC. Protein product: CASSSTGGANVLTF.

The chain joins TRBV7-2 to TRBJ2-5; D remains unclear. Germline loops: CDR1 SGHTA, CDR2 FQGNSA. The CDR3 is 12 residues long. Between the trimmed V and J ends, which lost 5 bases and 5 bases, there was a span of 9 bases. CDR3 coding DNA: TGTGCCAGCAGCCCCTTAAGGGAGACCCAGTACTTC. It translates to CASSPLRETQYF.

This clone was found once. This chain uses TRBV29-1 with TRBJ2-5, with 8 bases fitting TRBD1. CDR1 and CDR2 (germline): SQVTM, ANQGSEA. V lost 5 bases and J lost 4; bases outside the gene matches: 6. The CDR3 is 13 amino acids. The CDR3 loop is CSVRDRYRETQYF. In DNA form, the CDR3 reads TGCAGCGTTCGGGACAGGTACCGAGAGACCCAGTACTTC.

This chain joins TRBV5-6 and TRBJ1-1; D call uncertain. The length of the CDR3 is 14 residues. V lost 2 bases, J lost 5 bases, and 13 bases lay in between. The germline V gene has CDR1 SGHDT and CDR2 YYEEEE. Here the CDR3 DNA reads TGTGCCAGCAGCTTTGGTCTAGGGCGGACTGAAGCTTTCTTT. This sequence encodes CASSFGLGRTEAFF.

V is TRBV30 and J is TRBJ1-4, with TRBD1 as a possible D gene (5 bases). This CDR3 spans 14 amino acids. With 0 bases removed from V and 7 bases from J, the gap between germline ends came to 12 bases. In germline, CDR1 is GTSNPN, CDR2 SVGIG (reference sequence). The CDR3 sequence is CAWSVVLRGEKLFF. The CDR3 nucleotides read TGTGCCTGGAGTGTCGTCCTAAGGGGTGAAAAACTGTTTTTT. Looking up the rest from reference TRBV30 and TRBJ1-4 gives the full variable domain: SQTIHQWPATLVQPVGSPLSLECTVEGTSNPNLYWYRQAAGRGLQLLFYSVGIGQISSEVPQNLSASRPQDRQFILSSKKLLLSDSGFYLCAWSVVLRGEKLFFGSGTQLSVL.

The V gene is TRBV9, the J gene TRBJ1-1; D is unclear. Trimming removed 6 bases from V and 7 bases from J, with 16 bases in between. The CDR3 has 13 amino acids. Germline V gives CDR1 SGDLS, CDR2 YYNGEE. The CDR3 region has the DNA TGTGCCAGCAATTCCGGGGATCGCGGTGAAGCTTTCTTT. Translated, it gives CASNSGDRGEAFF.

This chain connects TRBV7-6 to TRBJ1-5; D ambiguous. There are 13 residues in the CDR3. Trimming removed 1 base at V and 6 bases at J, with 7 bases between. Looked up from germline, CDR1 is SGHVS and CDR2 is FNYEAQ. The CDR3 is CASSLDFGQPQHF. The CDR3 region has the DNA TGTGCCAGCAGCTTAGACTTCGGTCAGCCCCAGCATTTT.

V usage is TRBV5-6 and J usage is TRBJ2-1; 9 positions agree with TRBD1. V lost 5 bases to trimming and J lost 10 bases; unmatched junction nucleotides: 4. Germline V gene lookup returns CDR1 SGHDT and CDR2 YYEEEE. The CDR3 extends over 12 amino acids. The CDR3 coding sequence is TGTGCCAGCAGATACAGGGGGCTGGAGCAGTTCTTC. Protein: CASRYRGLEQFF.

This chain joins TRBV5-1 and TRBJ2-1; 12 bases fit TRBD2. This CDR3 is 16 amino acids long. The trim removed 3 bases at V and 4 bases at J, leaving 5 bases unmatched. Germline V gives CDR1 SGHRS, CDR2 YFSETQ. CDR3 sequence reads: CASSSTSGSVYNEQFF. The CDR3 coding sequence is TGCGCCAGCAGCTCGACTAGCGGGAGTGTTTACAATGAGCAGTTCTTC.

The V gene is TRBV19, the J gene TRBJ2-1; TRBD2 agrees at 12 bases. The CDR3 extends over 13 amino acids. With V trimmed by 7 bases and J by 12 bases, 7 bases remained unmatched. The germline V gene has CDR1 LNHDA and CDR2 SQIVND (reference sequence). CDR3 sequence (DNA): TGTGCCAGTATAGGGACTAGCGGGTATAGGCAGTTCTTC. Translation: CASIGTSGYRQFF.

This chain connects TRBV30 to TRBJ2-5; 11 positions agree with TRBD1. From germline, CDR1 is GTSNPN and CDR2 SVGIG (reference sequence). Germline trimming cut 2 bases from V and 5 bases from J; bases unmatched to any gene: 10. CDR3 length equals 16 residues. CDR3 sequence: CAWSKGQGAFGETQYF. Here the CDR3 DNA reads TGTGCCTGGAGTAAAGGACAGGGGGCGTTCGGGGAGACCCAGTACTTC.

V is TRBV2 and J is TRBJ2-5; D gene unclear. CDR1 SNHLY and CDR2 FYNNEI come from the germline V gene. The CDR3 extends over 14 amino acids. Trimming removed 5 bases at V and 0 bases at J, with 10 bases between. The CDR3: CASSRLGYQETQYF. In DNA, the CDR3 is TGTGCCAGCAGTCGTTTGGGGTACCAAGAGACCCAGTACTTC.